The next 16 T cell receptor beta chains were all read from a single sample in a study of shared clonotypes between healthy human individuals. Naive CD8 cells comprised CD45RO-negative, CCR7-positively selected cells, excluding terminally differentiated effector memory CD45RA+ cells. The data were produced by immunoSEQ multiplex PCR, yet TCRdb's version contains in-frame clones alone and is incomplete. The sample records some 2 million clones, about 95% being singletons. Sequenced material: naive CD8+ T cells sorted from blood. Every receptor here comes from a man younger than 35 in good health.

This chain connects TRBV4-1 to TRBJ2-4, with a tentative D call TRBD2 (5 bases). From germline, CDR1 is MGHRA and CDR2 YSYEKL. The length of the CDR3 is 18 residues. With 4 bases removed from V and 0 bases from J, the gap between germline ends came to 19 bases. CDR3 region: CASSPEEIASIAKNIQYF. CDR3 bases: TGCGCCAGCAGCCCCGAAGAAATAGCGAGTATAGCCAAAAACATTCAGTACTTC.

V gene TRBV6-5 combines with J gene TRBJ1-4; possibly TRBD1 for D (5 bases). The germline CDR1 and CDR2 sequences are MNHEY and SVGAGI. Trimming took 6 bases from V and 4 from J, leaving 12 bases between them. The CDR3 totals 14 residues. The CDR3 protein is CASSSDSRNEKLFF. The CDR3 nucleotides read TGTGCCAGCAGCTCAGACAGCCGTAATGAAAAACTGTTTTTT.

The J gene is TRBJ2-7, the V gene TRBV11-2; possible D gene TRBD1, 5 bases. This CDR3 region has 11 residues. The V end was cut by 3 bases, the J end by 12 bases, with 12 bases between. CDR1 is SGHAT, CDR2 FQNNGV, per germline. The CDR3 coding sequence is TGTGCCAGCAGCTTCCCAGGGCTACCGTACTTC. Amino acids: CASSFPGLPYF. The variable domain in full, with the rest retrieved from reference TRBV11-2 and TRBJ2-7, is EAGVAQSPRYKIIEKRQSVAFWCNPISGHATLYWYQQILGQGPKLLIQFQNNGVVDDSQLPKDRFSAERLKGVDSTLKIQPAKLEDSAVYLCASSFPGLPYFGPGTRLTVT.

V is TRBV6-6 and J is TRBJ2-7; D remains ambiguous. Germline V lookup: CDR1 MNHNY, CDR2 SVGAGI (reference sequence). Trimming stripped 0 bases from V and 6 bases from J, with 9 bases between. CDR3 length equals 13 residues. DNA for the CDR3: TGTGCCAGCAGTTACTCGAACTCGGGCGAGCAGTACTTC. This translates into CASSYSNSGEQYF.

V gene TRBV6-6 combines with J gene TRBJ1-3; D is perhaps TRBD1 (6 bases). From germline, CDR1 is MNHNY and CDR2 SVGAGI (reference sequence). V gave up 10 bases and J gave up 4 bases, with 23 bases separating them. CDR3 size: 16 residues. The DNA of the CDR3 is TGTGCCACATCAGAGCCCGCAACAGGGTCGGGAAACACCATATATTTT. It is translated as CATSEPATGSGNTIYF.

For this clone: In the same sample, other DNA sequences code for this CDR3. V gene TRBV7-8 combines with J gene TRBJ2-7, with D unresolved. Germline V gene lookup returns CDR1 SGHVS and CDR2 FQNEAQ. The CDR3 covers 13 residues. Trimming stripped 0 bases from V and 1 base from J, with 4 bases between. CDR3 DNA: TGTGCCAGCAGCTTAGCCGGTTCCTACGAGCAGTACTTC. Translation: CASSLAGSYEQYF.

This clone came up once. A much more abundant neighbour one base away suggests this may be a read error. The rearrangement uses TRBV30 and TRBJ1-1; D not certain. The CDR3 has 11 amino acids. Germline V gene data show CDR1 as GTSNPN and CDR2 as SVGIG (reference sequence). The CDR3 spells CDWSVEGEAFF. DNA of the CDR3: TGTGACTGGAGTGTTGAAGGGGAAGCTTTCTTT.

In the case of this clone: The same CDR3 is also encoded by other DNA sequences in this sample. The J gene is TRBJ2-7, the V gene TRBV19, with TRBD2 as a possible D gene (5 bases). The CDR3 has 14 residues. CDR1 is LNHDA and CDR2 is SQIVND in the germline V gene (reference sequence). V lost 1 base and J 3 bases, leaving 10 bases between the germline ends. The CDR3 DNA follows: TGTGCCAGTAGTATAGTTGGCGGACTCTACGAGCAGTACTTC. This sequence encodes CASSIVGGLYEQYF.

The chain uses TRBV7-9 and TRBJ2-7, with TRBD2 matching over 7 bases. Germline V gives CDR1 SEHNR, CDR2 FQNEAQ (reference sequence). This CDR3 is 15 amino acids long. With V trimmed by 5 bases and J by 7 bases, 14 bases remained unmatched. CDR3 bases: TGTGCCAGCAGCACCACTAGCGCCCGGGGAGAGGAGCAGTACTTC. Translating gives CASSTTSARGEEQYF.

CDR3 amino acids: CASSDAWTSGIPPYEQYF. CDR3 in DNA: TGTGCCAGCAGTGACGCTTGGACTAGCGGGATCCCCCCCTACGAGCAGTACTTC. The J gene is TRBJ2-7, the V gene TRBV6-1; 12 positions match TRBD2. The CDR3 contains 18 residues. Germline assignment: CDR1 MNHNS and CDR2 SASEGT. V shed 3 bases, J shed 2 bases, and the junction held 11 bases outside the gene matches.

Only one count was recorded for this clone. The chain uses TRBV4-2 and TRBJ2-7, with D uncertain. Trimming cost V 0 bases and J 0 bases, with 15 bases left between them. Germline CDR1 LGHNA, CDR2 YNFKEQ. This CDR3 comprises 17 residues. CDR3 sequence reads: CASSQEGSGPSSYEQYF. Here the CDR3 DNA reads TGTGCCAGCAGCCAAGAAGGGTCGGGCCCGAGCTCCTACGAGCAGTACTTC.

The chain uses TRBV7-6 and TRBJ2-7, with TRBD1 matching over 8 bases. The germline V gene has CDR1 SGHVS and CDR2 FNYEAQ. The CDR3 covers 14 residues. With 5 bases clipped from V and 3 bases from J, the junction kept 6 bases outside the gene matches. The CDR3 spells CASSVGQAGYEQYF. CDR3 in DNA: TGTGCCAGCAGCGTGGGACAGGCCGGCTACGAGCAGTACTTC.

J is TRBJ2-7 and V is TRBV14, with D perhaps given as TRBD1 or TRBD2 (7 bases each). Trimming removed 2 bases from V and 3 bases from J, with 14 bases in between. This CDR3 region has 15 residues. Germline V gene sequence: CDR1 SGHDN, CDR2 FVKESK. DNA of the CDR3: TGTGCCAGCAGCCAATGGGGAGGGGGCCTCTACGAGCAGTACTTC. Protein: CASSQWGGGLYEQYF.

The chain joins TRBV7-9 to TRBJ2-7; 7 bases match TRBD2. V trimming: 5 bases; J trimming: 6 bases; junction bases outside the gene matches: 13. This CDR3 has 15 amino acids. CDR1 is SEHNR, CDR2 FQNEAQ, per germline (reference sequence). The CDR3 DNA reads as TGTGCCAGCAGCACACTTGGACCCCCGGGAGGCGAGCAGTACTTC. This gives the protein CASSTLGPPGGEQYF.

This clone was counted once. V usage is TRBV19 and J usage is TRBJ2-1; D may match TRBD1 or TRBD2 (5 bases each). The CDR3 is 16 amino acids. Germline V gene data show CDR1 as LNHDA and CDR2 as SQIVND (reference sequence). V dropped 7 bases and J dropped 5 bases, with 21 bases sitting between them. The CDR3 nucleotides are TGTGCCAGTACCGAATCGGGGCTTCCTCTCGACAATGAGCAGTTCTTC. Encoded protein: CASTESGLPLDNEQFF.

The CDR3 sequence: CAIRSAHLAQEATGELFF. As DNA, the CDR3 is TGTGCCATCAGGTCTGCGCATCTAGCCCAGGAGGCCACCGGGGAGCTGTTTTTT. The chain has TRBV10-3 and TRBJ2-2; possible D gene TRBD2, 5 bases. Germline lookup yields CDR1 ENHRY and CDR2 SYGVKD. The CDR3 is made up of 18 amino acids. Trimming left V 6 bases short and J 4 bases short, with 24 bases between.